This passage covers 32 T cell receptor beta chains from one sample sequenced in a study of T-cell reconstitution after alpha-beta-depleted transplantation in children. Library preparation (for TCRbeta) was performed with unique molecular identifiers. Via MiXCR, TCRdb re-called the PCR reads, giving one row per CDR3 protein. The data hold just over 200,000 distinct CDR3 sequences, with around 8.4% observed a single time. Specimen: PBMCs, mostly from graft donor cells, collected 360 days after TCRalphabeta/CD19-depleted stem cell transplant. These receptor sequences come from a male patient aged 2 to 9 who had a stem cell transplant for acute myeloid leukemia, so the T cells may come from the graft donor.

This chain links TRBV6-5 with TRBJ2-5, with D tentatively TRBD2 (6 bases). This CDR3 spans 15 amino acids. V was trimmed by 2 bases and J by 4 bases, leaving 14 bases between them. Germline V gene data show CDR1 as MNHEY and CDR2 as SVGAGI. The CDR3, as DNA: TGTGCCAGCAGTTACGGGGGGAACCTGGGAGAGACCCAGTACTTC. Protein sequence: CASSYGGNLGETQYF.

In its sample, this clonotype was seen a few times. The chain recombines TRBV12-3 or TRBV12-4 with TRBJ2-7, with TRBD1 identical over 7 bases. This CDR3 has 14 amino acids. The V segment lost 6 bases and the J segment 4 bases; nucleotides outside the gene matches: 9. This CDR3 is CASSHRGPGYEQYF. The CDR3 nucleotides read TGTGCCAGCAGCCACAGGGGACCGGGATACGAGCAGTACTTC.

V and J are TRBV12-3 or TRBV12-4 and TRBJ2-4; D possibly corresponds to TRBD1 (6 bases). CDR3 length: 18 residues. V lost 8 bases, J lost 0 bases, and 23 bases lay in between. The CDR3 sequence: CASSKGDLLILAKNIQYF. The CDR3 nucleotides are TGTGCCAGCTCGAAGGGGGACCTCCTTATTCTAGCCAAAAACATTCAGTACTTC.

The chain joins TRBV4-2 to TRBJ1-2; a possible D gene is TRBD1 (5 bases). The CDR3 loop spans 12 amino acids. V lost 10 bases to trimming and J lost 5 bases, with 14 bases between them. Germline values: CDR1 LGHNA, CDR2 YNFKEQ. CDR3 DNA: TGTGCCACCGGGCAGGGACTGTATGGCTACACCTTC. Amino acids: CATGQGLYGYTF.

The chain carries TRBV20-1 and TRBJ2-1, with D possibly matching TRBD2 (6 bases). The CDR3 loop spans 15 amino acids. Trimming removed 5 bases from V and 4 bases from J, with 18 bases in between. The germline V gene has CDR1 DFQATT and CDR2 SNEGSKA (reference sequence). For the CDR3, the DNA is TGCAGTGCTCCCGAGGCCCAGCGGGTGTACAATGAGCAGTTCTTC. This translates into CSAPEAQRVYNEQFF.

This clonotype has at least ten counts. This chain's CDR3 is CASSWKTSGESYEQYF. In nucleotides, the CDR3 is TGTGCCAGCAGCTGGAAAACTAGCGGGGAATCCTACGAGCAGTACTTC. The rearrangement links TRBV7-8 to TRBJ2-7; 10 positions agree with TRBD2. The CDR3 is 16 amino acids. Per germline, CDR1 SGHVS and CDR2 FQNEAQ. V gave up 4 bases and J gave up 1 base; unmatched junction bases: 7.

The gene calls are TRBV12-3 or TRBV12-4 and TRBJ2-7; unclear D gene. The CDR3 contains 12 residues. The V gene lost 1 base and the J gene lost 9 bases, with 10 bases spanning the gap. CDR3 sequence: CASSLGRSTQYV. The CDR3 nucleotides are TGTGCCAGCAGTTTAGGCCGGAGTACGCAGTACGTC.

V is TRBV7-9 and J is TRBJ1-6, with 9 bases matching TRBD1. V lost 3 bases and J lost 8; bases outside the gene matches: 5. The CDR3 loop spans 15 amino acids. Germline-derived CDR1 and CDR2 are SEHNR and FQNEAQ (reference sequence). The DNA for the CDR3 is TGTGCCAGCAGCTTGGGACAGGGTGAGGATTCACCCCTCCACTTT. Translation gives CASSLGQGEDSPLHF.

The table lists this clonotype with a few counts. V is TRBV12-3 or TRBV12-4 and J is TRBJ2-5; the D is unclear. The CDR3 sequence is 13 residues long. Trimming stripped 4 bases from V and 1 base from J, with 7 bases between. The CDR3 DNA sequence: TGTGCCAGCAGTTCGCAGCCCCAAGAGACCCAGTACTTC. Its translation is CASSSQPQETQYF.

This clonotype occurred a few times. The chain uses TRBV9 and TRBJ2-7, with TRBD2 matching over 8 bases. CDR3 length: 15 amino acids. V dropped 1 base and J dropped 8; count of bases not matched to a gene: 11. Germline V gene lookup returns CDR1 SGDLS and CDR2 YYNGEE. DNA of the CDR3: TGTGCCAGCAGCGTAACCGGACTAGCTGAGGTCCAGCAGTACTTC. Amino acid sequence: CASSVTGLAEVQQYF. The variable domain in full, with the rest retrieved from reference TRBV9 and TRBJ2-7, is DSGVTQTPKHLITATGQRVTLRCSPRSGDLSVYWYQQSLDQGLQFLIQYYNGEERAKGNILERFSAQQFPDLHSELNLSSLELGDSALYFCASSVTGLAEVQQYFGPGTRLTVT.

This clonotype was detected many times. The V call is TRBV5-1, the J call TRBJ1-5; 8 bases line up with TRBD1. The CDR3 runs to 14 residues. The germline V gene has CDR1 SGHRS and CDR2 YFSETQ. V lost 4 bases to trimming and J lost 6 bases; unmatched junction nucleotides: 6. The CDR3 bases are TGCGCCAGCAGCCCAGACAGGGGCGGTCAGCCCCAGCATTTT. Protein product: CASSPDRGGQPQHF. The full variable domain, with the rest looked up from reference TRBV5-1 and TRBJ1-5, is KAGVTQTPRYLIKTRGQQVTLSCSPISGHRSVSWYQQTPGQGLQFLFEYFSETQRNKGNFPGRFSGRQFSNSRSEMNVSTLELGDSALYLCASSPDRGGQPQHFGDGTRLSIL.

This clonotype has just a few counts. CDR3 nucleotide sequence: TGCGCCAGCCTGGGACTAGCCGGTGCGAGCGGGGAGCTGTTTTTT. As protein: CASLGLAGASGELFF. The chain joins TRBV5-1 to TRBJ2-2, with 9 nucleotides matching TRBD2. V trimming: 7 bases; J trimming: 7 bases; junction bases outside the gene matches: 11. Germline CDR1 SGHRS, CDR2 YFSETQ. The CDR3 runs 15 residues.

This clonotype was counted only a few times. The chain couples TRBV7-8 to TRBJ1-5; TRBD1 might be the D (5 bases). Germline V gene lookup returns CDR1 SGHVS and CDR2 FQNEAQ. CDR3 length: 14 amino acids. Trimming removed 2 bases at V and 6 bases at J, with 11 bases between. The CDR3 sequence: CASSLSGGTQPQHF. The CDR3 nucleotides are TGTGCCAGCAGCTTAAGCGGGGGTACTCAGCCCCAGCATTTT.

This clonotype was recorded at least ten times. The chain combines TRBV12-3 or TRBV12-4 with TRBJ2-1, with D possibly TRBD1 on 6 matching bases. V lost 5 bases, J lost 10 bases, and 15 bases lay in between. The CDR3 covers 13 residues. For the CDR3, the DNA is TGTGCCAGCAGTAAGCTGGGGGCCAGGGAGCAGTTCTTC. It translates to CASSKLGAREQFF.

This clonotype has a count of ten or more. CDR3 sequence: CASSQMGQGWSNQPQHF. The CDR3 nucleotides are TGCGCCAGCAGCCAAATGGGACAGGGATGGAGCAATCAGCCCCAGCATTTT. The rearrangement uses TRBV4-1 and TRBJ1-5, with 9 bases that match TRBD1. The CDR3 sequence is 17 residues long. CDR1 is MGHRA, CDR2 YSYEKL, per germline. The ends lost 2 bases at V and 1 base at J; junction bases unmatched: 6.

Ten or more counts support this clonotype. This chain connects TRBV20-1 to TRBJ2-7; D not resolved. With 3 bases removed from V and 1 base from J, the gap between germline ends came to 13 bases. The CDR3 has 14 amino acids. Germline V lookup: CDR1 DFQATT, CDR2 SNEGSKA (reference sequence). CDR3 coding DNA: TGCAGTGCTAGGTTCGGCCATACTTCCTACGAGCAGTACTTC. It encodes CSARFGHTSYEQYF.

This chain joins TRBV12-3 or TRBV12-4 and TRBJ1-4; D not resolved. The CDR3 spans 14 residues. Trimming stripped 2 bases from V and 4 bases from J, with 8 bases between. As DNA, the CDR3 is TGTGCCAGCAGTTTACGAGGGCTTAATGAAAAACTGTTTTTT. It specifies CASSLRGLNEKLFF.

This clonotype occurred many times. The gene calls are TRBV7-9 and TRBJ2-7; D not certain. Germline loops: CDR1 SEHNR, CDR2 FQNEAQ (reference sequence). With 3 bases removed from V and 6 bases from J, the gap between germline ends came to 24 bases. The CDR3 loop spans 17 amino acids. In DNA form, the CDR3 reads TGTGCCAGCAGCTTCACCCTGAATCCTTTGTCTGTTTCCGAGCAGTACGTC. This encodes CASSFTLNPLSVSEQYV.

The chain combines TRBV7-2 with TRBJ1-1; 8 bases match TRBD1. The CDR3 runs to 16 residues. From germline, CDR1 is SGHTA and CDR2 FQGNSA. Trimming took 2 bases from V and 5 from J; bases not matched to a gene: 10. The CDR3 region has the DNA TGTGCCAGCAGCTTAACCGTTCAGGGGGCAGGTACTGAAGCTTTCTTT. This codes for CASSLTVQGAGTEAFF.

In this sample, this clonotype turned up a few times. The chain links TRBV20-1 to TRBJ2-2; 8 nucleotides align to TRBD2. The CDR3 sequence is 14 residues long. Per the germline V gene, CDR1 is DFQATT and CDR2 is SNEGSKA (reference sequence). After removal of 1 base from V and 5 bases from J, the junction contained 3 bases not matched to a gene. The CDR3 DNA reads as TGCAGTGCTAGAGTCGGGGGGGGAACCGGGGAGCTGTTTTTT. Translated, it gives CSARVGGGTGELFF.

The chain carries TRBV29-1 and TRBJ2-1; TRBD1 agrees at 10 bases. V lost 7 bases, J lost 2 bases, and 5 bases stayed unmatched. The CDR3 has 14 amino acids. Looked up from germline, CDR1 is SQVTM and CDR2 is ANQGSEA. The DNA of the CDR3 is TGCAGCGGCCAGGACAGGGGGGCCTACAATGAGCAGTTCTTC. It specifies CSGQDRGAYNEQFF.

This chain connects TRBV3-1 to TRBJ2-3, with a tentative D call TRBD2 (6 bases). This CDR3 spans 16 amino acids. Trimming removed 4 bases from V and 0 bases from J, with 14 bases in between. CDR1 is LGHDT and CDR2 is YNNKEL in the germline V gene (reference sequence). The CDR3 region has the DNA TGTGCCAGCAGCCGGCGGGGAGGCGGGAGCACAGATACGCAGTATTTT. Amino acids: CASSRRGGGSTDTQYF.

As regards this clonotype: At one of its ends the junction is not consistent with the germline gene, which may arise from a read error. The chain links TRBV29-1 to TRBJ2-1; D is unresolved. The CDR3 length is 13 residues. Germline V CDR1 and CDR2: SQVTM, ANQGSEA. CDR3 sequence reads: CSVKDSNLNEQFF. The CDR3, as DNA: TGCAGCGTTAAAGACTCGAATCTCAATGAGCAGTTCTTC.

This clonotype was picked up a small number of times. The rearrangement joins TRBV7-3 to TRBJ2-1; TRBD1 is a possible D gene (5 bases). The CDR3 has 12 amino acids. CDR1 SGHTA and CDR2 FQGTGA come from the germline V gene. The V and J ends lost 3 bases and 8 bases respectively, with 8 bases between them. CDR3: CASSFTGDEQFF. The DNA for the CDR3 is TGTGCCAGCAGCTTTACAGGTGATGAGCAGTTCTTC.

CDR3 nucleotides: TGTGCCAGCAGCTTGGAGCCTAGCGGGGCTCAAGAGACCCAGTACTTC. Translating gives CASSLEPSGAQETQYF. The V call is TRBV5-5, the J call TRBJ2-5; 9 bases line up with TRBD2. Per germline, CDR1 SGHKS and CDR2 YYEKEE (reference sequence). The trim removed 0 bases at V and 2 bases at J, leaving 5 bases unmatched. The CDR3 is 16 amino acids.

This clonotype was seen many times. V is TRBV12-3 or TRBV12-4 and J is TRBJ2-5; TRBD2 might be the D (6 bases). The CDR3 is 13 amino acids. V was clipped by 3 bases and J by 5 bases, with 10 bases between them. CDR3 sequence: CASSFGGGETQYF. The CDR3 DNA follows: TGTGCCAGCAGTTTTGGCGGAGGGGAGACCCAGTACTTC.

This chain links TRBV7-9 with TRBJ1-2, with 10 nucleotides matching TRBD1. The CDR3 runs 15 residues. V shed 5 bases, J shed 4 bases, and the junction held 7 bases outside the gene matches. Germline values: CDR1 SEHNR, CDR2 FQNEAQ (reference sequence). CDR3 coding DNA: TGTGCCAGCAGCCCCCGGGACAGGGGAATCTATGGCTACACCTTC. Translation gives CASSPRDRGIYGYTF. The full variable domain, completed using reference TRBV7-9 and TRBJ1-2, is DTGVSQNPRHKITKRGQNVTFRCDPISEHNRLYWYRQTLGQGPEFLTYFQNEAQLEKSRLLSDRFSAERPKGSFSTLEIQRTEQGDSAMYLCASSPRDRGIYGYTFGSGTRLTVV.

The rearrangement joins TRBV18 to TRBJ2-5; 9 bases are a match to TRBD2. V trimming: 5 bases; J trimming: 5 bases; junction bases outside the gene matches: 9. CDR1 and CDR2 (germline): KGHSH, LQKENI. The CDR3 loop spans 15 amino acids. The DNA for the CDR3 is TGTGCCAGCTCATCTGATAGCGGGGGTCGGGAGACCCAGTACTTC. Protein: CASSSDSGGRETQYF. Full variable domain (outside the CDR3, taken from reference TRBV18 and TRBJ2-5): NAGVMQNPRHLVRRRGQEARLRCSPMKGHSHVYWYRQLPEEGLKFMVYLQKENIIDESGMPKERFSAEFPKEGPSILRIQQVVRGDSAAYFCASSSDSGGRETQYFGPGTRLLVL.

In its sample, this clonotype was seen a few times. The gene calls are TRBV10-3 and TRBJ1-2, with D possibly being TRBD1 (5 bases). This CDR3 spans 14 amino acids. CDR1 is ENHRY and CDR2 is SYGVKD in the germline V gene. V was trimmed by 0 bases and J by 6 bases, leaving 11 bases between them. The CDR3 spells CAISESIETDGYTF. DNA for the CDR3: TGTGCCATCAGTGAGTCGATCGAGACAGATGGCTACACCTTC.

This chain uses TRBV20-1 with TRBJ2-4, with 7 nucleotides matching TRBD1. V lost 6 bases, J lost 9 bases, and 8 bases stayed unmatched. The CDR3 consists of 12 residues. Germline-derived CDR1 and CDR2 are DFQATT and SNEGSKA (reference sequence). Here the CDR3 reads CSASEGTAIQYF. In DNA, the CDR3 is TGCAGTGCCAGCGAAGGGACAGCCATTCAGTACTTC.

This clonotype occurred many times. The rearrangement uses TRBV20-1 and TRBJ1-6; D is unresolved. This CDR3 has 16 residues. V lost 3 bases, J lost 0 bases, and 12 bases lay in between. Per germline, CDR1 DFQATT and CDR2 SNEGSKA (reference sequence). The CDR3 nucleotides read TGCAGTGCTAGGGTGGCCGGCAGCTCCTATAATTCACCCCTCCACTTT. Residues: CSARVAGSSYNSPLHF.

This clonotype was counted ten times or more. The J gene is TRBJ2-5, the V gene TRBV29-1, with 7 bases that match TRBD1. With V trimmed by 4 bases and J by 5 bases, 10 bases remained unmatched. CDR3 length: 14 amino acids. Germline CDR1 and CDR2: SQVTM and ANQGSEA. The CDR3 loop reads CSVARDSPRETQYF. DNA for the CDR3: TGCAGCGTTGCTAGGGACAGTCCGCGGGAGACCCAGTACTTC. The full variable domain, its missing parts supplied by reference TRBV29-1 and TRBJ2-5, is SAVISQKPSRDICQRGTSLTIQCQVDSQVTMMFWYRQQPGQSLTLIATANQGSEATYESGFVIDKFPISRPNLTFSTLTVSNMSPEDSSIYLCSVARDSPRETQYFGPGTRLLVL.